What follows is one TCR beta chain and its context. As yet, its antigen is unknown. Per the germline V gene, CDR1 is MRHNA and CDR2 is SNTAGT. There are 15 residues in the CDR3. Losses at the gene ends were 6 bases for V and 2 bases for J; bases not matched to a gene: 5. Then a second PCR, running about 7 to 11 cycles, was carried out with a sample-barcoded 5' primer and a J-beta primer mix. Tags on each cDNA molecule came from a template-switch adaptor with 12 random nucleotides. TCRdb reprocessed the 5' RACE reads with MiXCR, giving one entry per CDR3 protein. The sample records some 860,000 distinct CDR3 sequences, more than 50% being singletons. This entry comes from a study of blood T cells in healthy people across ages. Study-level information: Capture via template switching afforded approximately one barcoded beta molecule per two T cells.

Study-wide results and caveats: Comparison with aged donors showed that long-lived donors had more naive CD4+ cells and higher diversity. Any conclusive comparison of naive versus antigen-experienced cells was prevented by using unsorted PBMCs.

Sequencing was done on a sample of blood. This sequence was found in a man aged 40-50 years in good health. The chain recombines TRBV6-4 with TRBJ2-1, with 9 bases that match TRBD1. CDR3 region: CASSGGTGPYNEQFF. The CDR3, as DNA: TGTGCCAGCAGCGGAGGGACAGGGCCCTACAATGAGCAGTTCTTC.